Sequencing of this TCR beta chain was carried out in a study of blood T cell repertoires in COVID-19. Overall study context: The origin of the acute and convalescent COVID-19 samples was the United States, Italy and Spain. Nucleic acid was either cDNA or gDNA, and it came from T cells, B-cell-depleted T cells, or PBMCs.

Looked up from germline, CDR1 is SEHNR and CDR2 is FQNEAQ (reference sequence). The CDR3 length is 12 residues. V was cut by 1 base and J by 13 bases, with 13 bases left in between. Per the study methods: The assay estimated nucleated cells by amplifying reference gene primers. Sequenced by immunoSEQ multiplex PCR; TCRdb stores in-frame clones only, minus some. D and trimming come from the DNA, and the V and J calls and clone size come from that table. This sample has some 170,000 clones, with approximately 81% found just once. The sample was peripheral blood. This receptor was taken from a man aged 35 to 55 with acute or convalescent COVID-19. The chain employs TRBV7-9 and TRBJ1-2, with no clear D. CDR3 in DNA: TGTGCCAGCAGCTTAGATGGTTCCCTAGGCACCTTC. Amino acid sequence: CASSLDGSLGTF.